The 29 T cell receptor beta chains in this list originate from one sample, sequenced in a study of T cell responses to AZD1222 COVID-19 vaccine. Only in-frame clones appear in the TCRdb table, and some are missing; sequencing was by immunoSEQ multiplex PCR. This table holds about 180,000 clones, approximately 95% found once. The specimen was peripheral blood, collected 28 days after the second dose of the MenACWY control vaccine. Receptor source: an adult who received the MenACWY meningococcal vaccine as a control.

In DNA form, the CDR3 reads TGTGCCAGCAGCCAAGGGGAGGTTTCACCCCTCCACTTT. Its translation: CASSQGEVSPLHF. The chain employs TRBV3-1 (or the pseudogene TRBV3-2) and TRBJ1-6; D unclear. Germline assignment: CDR1 LGHDT and CDR2 YNNKEL (reference sequence). The V end lost 1 base, the J end lost 9 bases, and 7 bases lay between the germline ends. CDR3 size: 13 residues.

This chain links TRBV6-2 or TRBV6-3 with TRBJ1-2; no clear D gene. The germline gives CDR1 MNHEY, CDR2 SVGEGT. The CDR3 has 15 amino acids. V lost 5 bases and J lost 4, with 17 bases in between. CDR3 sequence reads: CASSKLTAGGYGYTF. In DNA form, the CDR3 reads TGTGCCAGCAGTAAACTGACGGCTGGAGGCTATGGCTACACCTTC.

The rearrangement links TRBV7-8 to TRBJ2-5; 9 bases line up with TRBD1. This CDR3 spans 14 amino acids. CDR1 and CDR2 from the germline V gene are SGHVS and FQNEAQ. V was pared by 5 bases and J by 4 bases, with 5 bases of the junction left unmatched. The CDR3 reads CASSRDRVGETQYF. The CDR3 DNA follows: TGTGCCAGCAGCCGGGACAGGGTAGGAGAGACCCAGTACTTC.

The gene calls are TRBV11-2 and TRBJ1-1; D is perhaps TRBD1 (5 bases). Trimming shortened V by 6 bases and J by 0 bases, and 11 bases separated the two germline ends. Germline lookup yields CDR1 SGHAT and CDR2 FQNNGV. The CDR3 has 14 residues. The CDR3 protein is CASSYRRVNTEAFF. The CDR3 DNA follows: TGTGCCAGCAGTTACAGGCGAGTGAACACTGAAGCTTTCTTT.

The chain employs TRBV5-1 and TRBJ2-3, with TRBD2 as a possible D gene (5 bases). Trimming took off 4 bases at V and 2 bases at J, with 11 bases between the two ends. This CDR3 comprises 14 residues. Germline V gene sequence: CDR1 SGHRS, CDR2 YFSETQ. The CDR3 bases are TGCGCCAGCAGCCGTGAGGGCACCACAGATACGCAGTATTTT. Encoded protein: CASSREGTTDTQYF.

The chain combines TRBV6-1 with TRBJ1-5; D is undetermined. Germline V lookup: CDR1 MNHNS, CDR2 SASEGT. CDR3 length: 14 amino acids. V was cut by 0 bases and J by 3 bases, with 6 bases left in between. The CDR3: CASSEARPNQPQHF. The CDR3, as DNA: TGTGCCAGCAGTGAAGCTAGACCCAATCAGCCCCAGCATTTT.

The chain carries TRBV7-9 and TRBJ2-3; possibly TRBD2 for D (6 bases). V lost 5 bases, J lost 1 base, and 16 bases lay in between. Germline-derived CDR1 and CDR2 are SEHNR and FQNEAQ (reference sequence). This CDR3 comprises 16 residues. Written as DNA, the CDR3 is TGTGCCAGCAGCACTGGTAGCGGAGGAGGCACAGATACGCAGTATTTT. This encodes CASSTGSGGGTDTQYF.

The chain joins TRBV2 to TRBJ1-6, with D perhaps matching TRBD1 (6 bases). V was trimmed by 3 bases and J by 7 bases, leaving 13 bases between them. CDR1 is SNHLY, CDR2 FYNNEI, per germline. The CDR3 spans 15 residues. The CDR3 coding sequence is TGTGCCAGCAGTGAGCGACAGGTACTGAATTCACCCCTCCACTTT. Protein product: CASSERQVLNSPLHF.

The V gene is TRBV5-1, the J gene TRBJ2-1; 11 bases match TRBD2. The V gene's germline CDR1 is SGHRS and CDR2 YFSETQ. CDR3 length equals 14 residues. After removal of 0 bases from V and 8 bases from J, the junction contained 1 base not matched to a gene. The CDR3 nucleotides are TGCGCCAGCAGCTTGGGACTAGCGGGGCATGAGCAGTTCTTC. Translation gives CASSLGLAGHEQFF.

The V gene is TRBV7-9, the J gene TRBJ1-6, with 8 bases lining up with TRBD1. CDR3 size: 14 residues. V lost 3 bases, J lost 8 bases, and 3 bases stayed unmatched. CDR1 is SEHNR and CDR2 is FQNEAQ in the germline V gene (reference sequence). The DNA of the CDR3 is TGTGCCAGCAGCTTGGACAGGGACTATTCACCCCTCCACTTT. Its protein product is CASSLDRDYSPLHF.

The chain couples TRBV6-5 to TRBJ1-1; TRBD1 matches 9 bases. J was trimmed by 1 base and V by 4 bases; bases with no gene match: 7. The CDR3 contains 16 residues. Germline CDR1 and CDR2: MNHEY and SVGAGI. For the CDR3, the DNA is TGTGCCAGCAGTTCCTACAGGGGGCACAGGAACACTGAAGCTTTCTTT. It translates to CASSSYRGHRNTEAFF.

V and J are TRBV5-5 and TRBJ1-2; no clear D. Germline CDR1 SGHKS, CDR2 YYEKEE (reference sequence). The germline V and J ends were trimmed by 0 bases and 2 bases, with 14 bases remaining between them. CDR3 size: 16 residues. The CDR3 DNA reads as TGTGCCAGCAGCTTGGGTTATTTAGGAAGAAACTATGGCTACACCTTC. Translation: CASSLGYLGRNYGYTF.

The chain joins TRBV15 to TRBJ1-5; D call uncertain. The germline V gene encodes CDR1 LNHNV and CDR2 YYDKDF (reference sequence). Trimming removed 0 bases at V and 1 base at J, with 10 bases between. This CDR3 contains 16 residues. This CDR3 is CATSRDARLSNQPQHF. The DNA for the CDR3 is TGTGCCACCAGCAGAGACGCCCGTCTAAGCAATCAGCCCCAGCATTTT. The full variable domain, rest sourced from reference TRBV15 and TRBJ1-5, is DAMVIQNPRYQVTQFGKPVTLSCSQTLNHNVMYWYQQKSSQAPKLLFHYYDKDFNNEADTPDNFQSRRPNTSFCFLDIRSPGLGDTAMYLCATSRDARLSNQPQHFGDGTRLSIL.

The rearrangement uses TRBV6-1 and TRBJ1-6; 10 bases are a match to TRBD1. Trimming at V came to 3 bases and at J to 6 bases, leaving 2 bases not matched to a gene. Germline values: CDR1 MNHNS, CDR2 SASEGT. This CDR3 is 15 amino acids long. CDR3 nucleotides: TGTGCCAGCAGTGACCGGGACAGGGGTAATTCACCCCTCCACTTT. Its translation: CASSDRDRGNSPLHF.

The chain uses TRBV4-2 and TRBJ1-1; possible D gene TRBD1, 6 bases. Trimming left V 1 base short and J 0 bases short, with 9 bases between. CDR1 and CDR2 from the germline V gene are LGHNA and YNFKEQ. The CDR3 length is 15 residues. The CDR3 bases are TGTGCCAGCAGCCAAGTGACAGGTTTGAACACTGAAGCTTTCTTT. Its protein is CASSQVTGLNTEAFF.

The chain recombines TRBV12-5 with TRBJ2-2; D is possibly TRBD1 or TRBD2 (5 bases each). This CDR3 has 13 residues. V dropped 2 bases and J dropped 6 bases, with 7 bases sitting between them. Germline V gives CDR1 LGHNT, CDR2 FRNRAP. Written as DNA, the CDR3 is TGTGCTAGTGGTTTGCTGGGGGCCGGGGAGCTGTTTTTT. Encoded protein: CASGLLGAGELFF.

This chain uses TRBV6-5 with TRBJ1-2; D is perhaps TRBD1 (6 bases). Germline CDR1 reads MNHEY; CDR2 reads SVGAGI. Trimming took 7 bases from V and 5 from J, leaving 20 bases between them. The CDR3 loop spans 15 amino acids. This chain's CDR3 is CASTPQGNRVYGYTF. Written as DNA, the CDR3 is TGTGCCAGCACCCCCCAAGGGAACAGGGTATATGGCTACACCTTC.

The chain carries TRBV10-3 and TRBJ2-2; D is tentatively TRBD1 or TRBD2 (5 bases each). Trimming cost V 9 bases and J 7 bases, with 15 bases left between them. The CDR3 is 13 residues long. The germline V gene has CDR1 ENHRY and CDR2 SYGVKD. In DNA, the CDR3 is TGTGCCATTCGGGGCGACTCGTTCGGGGAGCTGTTTTTT. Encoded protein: CAIRGDSFGELFF.

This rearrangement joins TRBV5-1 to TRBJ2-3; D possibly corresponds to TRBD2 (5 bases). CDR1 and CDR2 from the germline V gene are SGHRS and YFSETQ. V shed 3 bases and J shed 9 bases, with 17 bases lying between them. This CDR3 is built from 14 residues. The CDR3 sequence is CASSYGGGVVTQYF. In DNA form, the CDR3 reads TGCGCCAGCAGCTACGGCGGAGGAGTTGTCACGCAGTATTTT.

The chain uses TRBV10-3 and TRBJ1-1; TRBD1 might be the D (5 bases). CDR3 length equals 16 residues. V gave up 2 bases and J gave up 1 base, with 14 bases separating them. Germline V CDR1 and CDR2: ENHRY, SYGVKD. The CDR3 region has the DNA TGTGCCATCAGTGAGCCCAGTTACGGGGGGAACACTGAAGCTTTCTTT. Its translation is CAISEPSYGGNTEAFF.

CDR3 loop: CASSQDGEDEQYF. The CDR3 coding sequence is TGTGCCAGCAGCCAAGATGGGGAGGACGAGCAGTACTTC. The V gene is TRBV3-1 (or the pseudogene TRBV3-2), the J gene TRBJ2-7, with TRBD2 as a possible D gene (6 bases). The germline CDR1 and CDR2 sequences are LGHDT and YNNKEL (reference sequence). This CDR3 contains 13 residues. The V end was cut by 0 bases, the J end by 5 bases, with 8 bases between.

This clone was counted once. The CDR3 spells CASSQGQGVETQYF. For the CDR3, the DNA is TGCGCCAGCAGCCAGGGACAGGGTGTGGAGACCCAGTACTTC. This chain joins TRBV4-1 and TRBJ2-5; 9 bases agree with TRBD1. The ends lost 3 bases at V and 5 bases at J; junction bases unmatched: 4. Germline lookup yields CDR1 MGHRA and CDR2 YSYEKL. This CDR3 region has 14 residues.

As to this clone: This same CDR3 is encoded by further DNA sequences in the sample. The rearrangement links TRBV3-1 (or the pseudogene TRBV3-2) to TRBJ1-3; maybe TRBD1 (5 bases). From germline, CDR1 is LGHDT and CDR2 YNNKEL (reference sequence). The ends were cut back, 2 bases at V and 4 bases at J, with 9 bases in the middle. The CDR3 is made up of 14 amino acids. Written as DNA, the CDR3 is TGTGCCAGCAGCCAACGGGGCTCCGGAAACACCATATATTTT. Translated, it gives CASSQRGSGNTIYF.

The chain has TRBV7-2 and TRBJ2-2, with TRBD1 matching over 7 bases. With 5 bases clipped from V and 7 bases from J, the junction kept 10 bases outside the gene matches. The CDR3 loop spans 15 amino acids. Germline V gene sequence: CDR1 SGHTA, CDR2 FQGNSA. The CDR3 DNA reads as TGTGCCAGCAGCCCCAACAGGGGAAGCGACGGGGAGCTGTTTTTT. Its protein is CASSPNRGSDGELFF.

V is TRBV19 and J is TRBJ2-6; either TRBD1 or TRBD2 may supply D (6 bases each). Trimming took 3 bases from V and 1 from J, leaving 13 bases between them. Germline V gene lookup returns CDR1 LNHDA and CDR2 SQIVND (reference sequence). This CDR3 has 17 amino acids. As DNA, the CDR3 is TGTGCCAGTAGTATTCTTCGAGGGGGGTCTGGGGCCAACGTCCTGACTTTC. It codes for CASSILRGGSGANVLTF.

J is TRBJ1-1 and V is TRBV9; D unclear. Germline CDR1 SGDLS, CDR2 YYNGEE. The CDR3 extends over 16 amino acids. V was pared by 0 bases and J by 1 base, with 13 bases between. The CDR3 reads CASSVATTRTNTEAFF. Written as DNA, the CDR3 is TGTGCCAGCAGCGTAGCTACGACAAGGACGAACACTGAAGCTTTCTTT.

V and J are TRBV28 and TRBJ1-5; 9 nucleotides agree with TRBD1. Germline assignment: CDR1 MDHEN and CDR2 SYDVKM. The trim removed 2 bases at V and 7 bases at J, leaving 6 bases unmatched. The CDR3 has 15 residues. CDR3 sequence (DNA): TGTGCCAGCAGTTTAGTGGGACAGGGAAAGCAGCCCCAGCATTTT. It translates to CASSLVGQGKQPQHF.

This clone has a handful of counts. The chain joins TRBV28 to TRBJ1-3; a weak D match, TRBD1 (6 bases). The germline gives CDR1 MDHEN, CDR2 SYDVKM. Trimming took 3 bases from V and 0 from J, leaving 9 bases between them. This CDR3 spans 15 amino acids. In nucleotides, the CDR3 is TGTGCCAGCAGTTTGCAGGGGTCCTCTGGAAACACCATATATTTT. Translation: CASSLQGSSGNTIYF.

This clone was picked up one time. CDR3 nucleotides: TGTGCCAGCAGTCCCGGGACAGGGAGTTTTTATCAGTTCTTC. Translation gives CASSPGTGSFYQFF. V and J are TRBV7-2 and TRBJ2-1, with 9 bases lining up with TRBD1. This CDR3 is built from 14 residues. The junction had 13 bases not matched to a gene; V was cut back by 6 bases and J by 13 bases. CDR1 and CDR2 from the germline V gene are SGHTA and FQGNSA.